The 27 T cell receptor beta chains listed next were all sequenced from one sample in a study of sequential checkpoint blockade in melanoma. Method: immunoSEQ multiplex PCR; TCRdb's copy keeps in-frame clones and lacks some. The sample has 25,000 to 35,000 clones, 83% seen once. Described treatment: randomized to nivolumab then ipilimumab (arm A) or the reverse (arm B). Sequencing was performed on CD8+ T cells sorted from blood (inferred from file names), taken from a patient given nivolumab and ipilimumab in sequence. These receptors all come from a human donor with melanoma.

The chain combines TRBV6-1 with TRBJ2-1; 9 nucleotides match TRBD1. This CDR3 region has 12 residues. Germline V gene data show CDR1 as MNHNS and CDR2 as SASEGT. V shed 9 bases, J shed 8 bases, and the junction held 5 bases outside the gene matches. The CDR3 sequence: CASTGGWDEQFF. The DNA of the CDR3 is TGTGCCAGTACAGGGGGCTGGGATGAGCAGTTCTTC.

The J gene is TRBJ2-6, the V gene TRBV19; D uncertain. The V end was cut by 2 bases, the J end by 0 bases, with 5 bases between. The germline V gene encodes CDR1 LNHDA and CDR2 SQIVND (reference sequence). The CDR3 is 15 residues long. CDR3 region: CASSITGSGANVLTF. The DNA for the CDR3 is TGTGCCAGTAGTATAACGGGCTCTGGGGCCAACGTCCTGACTTTC.

The gene calls are TRBV9 and TRBJ2-3, with TRBD2 identical over 9 bases. The CDR3 is 15 residues long. The germline V gene has CDR1 SGDLS and CDR2 YYNGEE. V lost 2 bases, J lost 2 bases, and 3 bases stayed unmatched. The CDR3 loop reads CASSVERGDTDTQYF. The CDR3 region has the DNA TGTGCCAGCAGCGTCGAGCGGGGGGACACAGATACGCAGTATTTT. The whole variable domain, remainder taken from reference TRBV9 and TRBJ2-3, is DSGVTQTPKHLITATGQRVTLRCSPRSGDLSVYWYQQSLDQGLQFLIQYYNGEERAKGNILERFSAQQFPDLHSELNLSSLELGDSALYFCASSVERGDTDTQYFGPGTRLTVL.

The gene calls are TRBV6-1 and TRBJ2-1; 10 positions match TRBD2. The V gene end was trimmed by 2 bases and the J gene end by 8 bases; junction bases not matched to a gene: 9. The CDR3 covers 16 residues. Germline V lookup: CDR1 MNHNS, CDR2 SASEGT. CDR3 region: CASSEISLAGVDEQFF. The CDR3 bases are TGTGCCAGCAGTGAAATTTCCCTAGCGGGGGTCGATGAGCAGTTCTTC.

V usage is TRBV27 and J usage is TRBJ2-7, with TRBD2 as a possible D gene (6 bases). With 4 bases removed from V and 4 bases from J, the gap between germline ends came to 17 bases. CDR3 length: 15 amino acids. CDR1 is MNHEY and CDR2 is SMNVEV in the germline V gene (reference sequence). The DNA of the CDR3 is TGTGCCAGCAGTTCCCCCGGGGACGGGGGTTACGAGCAGTACTTC. Amino acids: CASSSPGDGGYEQYF.

The V call is TRBV19, the J call TRBJ2-7; possibly TRBD2 for D (6 bases). Trimming shortened V by 4 bases and J by 3 bases, and 10 bases separated the two germline ends. The CDR3 is made up of 13 amino acids. Germline values: CDR1 LNHDA, CDR2 SQIVND (reference sequence). CDR3 protein: CASSSGTHYEQYF. The CDR3 bases are TGTGCCAGTAGTAGCGGGACGCACTACGAGCAGTACTTC.

As to this clone: The same CDR3 also results from other DNA sequences found in this sample. This chain uses TRBV27 with TRBJ1-6; TRBD1 aligns across 9 bases. With 3 bases clipped from V and 4 bases from J, the junction kept 7 bases outside the gene matches. This CDR3 is built from 17 residues. The V gene's germline CDR1 is MNHEY and CDR2 SMNVEV (reference sequence). CDR3 residues: CASSFGTGSLYNSPLHF. CDR3 nucleotides: TGTGCCAGCAGTTTTGGGACAGGGTCACTATATAATTCACCCCTCCACTTT.

The DNA for the CDR3 is TGTGCCAGCGGGGGGTACCGGGCTCGGGAGACCCAGTACTTC. Protein product: CASGGYRARETQYF. The chain employs TRBV27 and TRBJ2-7; a weak D match, TRBD2 (6 bases). The DNA matches TRBJ2-5 better at its end, which makes the J call doubtful. Per germline, CDR1 MNHEY and CDR2 SMNVEV (reference sequence). The CDR3 runs 14 residues.

This clone was seen once. This chain uses TRBV5-8 with TRBJ2-3; perhaps TRBD1 as D (6 bases). CDR3 length equals 15 residues. The V gene lost 4 bases and the J gene lost 0 bases, with 12 bases spanning the gap. Germline V gene sequence: CDR1 SGHTS, CDR2 YDEGEE. The CDR3 DNA reads TGTGCCAGCAGCGACGGGACATCTAGCACAGATACGCAGTATTTT. It codes for CASSDGTSSTDTQYF. Variable domain in full (rest from reference TRBV5-8 and TRBJ2-3): EAGVTQSPTHLIKTRGQQATLRCSPISGHTSVYWYQQALGLGLQFLLWYDEGEERNRGNFPPRFSGRQFPNYSSELNVNALELEDSALYLCASSDGTSSTDTQYFGPGTRLTVL.

The chain uses TRBV4-3 and TRBJ2-7, with 7 bases lining up with TRBD1. J lost 1 base, V lost 4 bases, and 4 bases had no gene match. CDR1 and CDR2 from the germline V gene are LGHNA and YSLEER. The CDR3 is 14 residues long. CDR3 coding DNA: TGCGCCAGCAGCCCCGGGACAGTTTCCTACGAGCAGTACTTC. Amino acids: CASSPGTVSYEQYF.

V usage is TRBV11-2 and J usage is TRBJ1-2; weak D call: TRBD1 (5 bases). The CDR3 runs 13 residues. Trimming stripped 4 bases from V and 8 bases from J, with 14 bases between. The V gene's germline CDR1 is SGHAT and CDR2 FQNNGV. The chain's CDR3 is CASSSLSREGYTF. DNA for the CDR3: TGTGCCAGCAGCTCCCTTTCCAGGGAAGGCTACACCTTC.

V and J are TRBV9 and TRBJ2-2; D may be TRBD2 (6 bases). CDR1 and CDR2 (germline): SGDLS, YYNGEE. V was shortened by 3 bases and J by 4 bases, with 10 bases between the two germline ends. CDR3 length: 14 residues. The CDR3 reads CASSALATTGELFF. Here the CDR3 DNA reads TGTGCCAGCAGCGCCCTAGCGACCACCGGGGAGCTGTTTTTT.

This sequence joins TRBV5-6 and TRBJ2-2; TRBD2 might be the D (5 bases). Germline lookup yields CDR1 SGHDT and CDR2 YYEEEE. The CDR3 extends over 14 amino acids. The germline V and J ends were trimmed by 4 bases and 9 bases, with 16 bases remaining between them. This chain's CDR3 is CASSPGGGGRELFF. The CDR3 coding sequence is TGTGCCAGCAGCCCAGGAGGAGGAGGCCGGGAGCTGTTTTTT.

V usage is TRBV19 and J usage is TRBJ1-2; TRBD1 matches 9 bases. Trimming cost V 6 bases and J 4 bases; bases outside gene matches: 9. The CDR3 runs 15 residues. Per the germline V gene, CDR1 is LNHDA and CDR2 is SQIVND (reference sequence). The CDR3 DNA follows: TGTGCCAGTAGGACAGGGGGAGCGGGTGTCTATGGCTACACCTTC. Its translation: CASRTGGAGVYGYTF.

The J gene is TRBJ2-5, the V gene TRBV10-3, with 10 bases fitting TRBD2. The length of the CDR3 is 16 residues. The germline V gene encodes CDR1 ENHRY and CDR2 SYGVKD. Trimming took 8 bases from V and 2 from J; bases not matched to a gene: 11. The CDR3 sequence is CAIPERPSGGQETQYF. CDR3 bases: TGTGCCATCCCAGAGAGGCCTAGCGGGGGTCAAGAGACCCAGTACTTC.

V and J are TRBV27 and TRBJ1-6; D is undetermined. The germline gives CDR1 MNHEY, CDR2 SMNVEV (reference sequence). The CDR3 consists of 15 residues. Deletions cut 5 bases from V and 4 bases from J, with 12 bases between. CDR3 in amino acids: CASSLPPGYNSPLHF. The CDR3, as DNA: TGTGCCAGCAGTCTCCCCCCGGGGTATAATTCACCCCTCCACTTT.

The gene calls are TRBV6-5 and TRBJ2-7, with unresolved D. Germline V gene data show CDR1 as MNHEY and CDR2 as SVGAGI. The CDR3 totals 12 residues. Between the trimmed V and J ends, which lost 6 bases and 3 bases, there was a span of 9 bases. CDR3 coding DNA: TGTGCCAGCAGAACAGATTACTACGAGCAGTACTTC. Translation gives CASRTDYYEQYF.

The genes are TRBV7-6 and TRBJ2-1, with 8 bases identical to TRBD2. V was pared by 7 bases and J by 6 bases, with 11 bases of the junction left unmatched. The germline V gene encodes CDR1 SGHVS and CDR2 FNYEAQ. The CDR3 totals 15 residues. The CDR3 here is CASTTGAGGVNEQFF. The DNA of the CDR3 is TGTGCCAGCACTACTGGGGCGGGGGGCGTCAATGAGCAGTTCTTC.

The chain links TRBV28 to TRBJ2-4; D is perhaps TRBD1 (6 bases). The ends were cut back, 5 bases at V and 3 bases at J, with 14 bases in the middle. Germline V gives CDR1 MDHEN, CDR2 SYDVKM. The CDR3 covers 15 residues. This chain's CDR3 is CASSGTGLGKNIQYF. As DNA, the CDR3 is TGTGCCAGCAGTGGAACAGGGTTGGGCAAAAACATTCAGTACTTC.

The chain joins TRBV11-3 to TRBJ1-4, with D uncertain. The length of the CDR3 is 14 residues. Germline V gene lookup returns CDR1 SGHNT and CDR2 YENEEA. V lost 4 bases and J lost 8, with 14 bases in between. This CDR3 reads CASSSGGEDEKLFF. DNA for the CDR3: TGTGCCAGCAGCTCTGGCGGGGAGGACGAAAAACTGTTTTTT.

V and J are TRBV4-3 and TRBJ2-7; D unclear. Germline CDR1 reads LGHNA; CDR2 reads YSLEER. The ends were cut back, 4 bases at V and 3 bases at J, with 10 bases in the middle. The CDR3 is 13 residues long. The CDR3 DNA sequence: TGCGCCAGCAGCCCCCTGGGCAGCTACGAGCAGTACTTC. Protein product: CASSPLGSYEQYF.

The chain carries TRBV6-5 and TRBJ2-7; tentative D call: TRBD1 (5 bases). The germline CDR1 and CDR2 sequences are MNHEY and SVGAGI. There are 13 residues in the CDR3. V lost 2 bases and J 6 bases, leaving 11 bases between the germline ends. CDR3 sequence (DNA): TGTGCCAGCAGTTACGGACAAAGTGGCGAGCAGTACTTC. As protein: CASSYGQSGEQYF.

The rearrangement links TRBV10-3 to TRBJ1-1; 10 nucleotides agree with TRBD1. The CDR3 sequence is 18 residues long. The V and J ends lost 11 bases and 7 bases, in that order; junction bases with no gene match: 25. The germline CDR1 and CDR2 sequences are ENHRY and SYGVKD. DNA for the CDR3: TGTGCCGCCGGGGGGGGAATGACAGGGGGCTTATTGGGGGTTGAAGCTTTCTTT. Translation gives CAAGGGMTGGLLGVEAFF.

The chain recombines TRBV27 with TRBJ2-7; no definite D call. The CDR3 runs 11 residues. In germline, CDR1 is MNHEY, CDR2 SMNVEV (reference sequence). Trimming took 8 bases from V and 6 from J, leaving 11 bases between them. CDR3 amino acids: CASGALGEQYF. The CDR3 DNA follows: TGTGCCAGCGGAGCATTGGGCGAGCAGTACTTC.

The rearrangement joins TRBV7-2 to TRBJ1-1; no firm D call. CDR1 is SGHTA, CDR2 FQGNSA, per germline. The CDR3 is 11 residues long. Between the trimmed V and J ends, which lost 3 bases and 5 bases, there was a span of 4 bases. The CDR3 reads CASSFSTEAFF. The CDR3 nucleotides are TGTGCCAGCAGCTTTTCGACTGAAGCTTTCTTT.

The V and J genes are TRBV28 and TRBJ2-5; TRBD2 matches at 9 bases. Germline lookup yields CDR1 MDHEN and CDR2 SYDVKM. V dropped 2 bases and J dropped 5; count of bases not matched to a gene: 9. The CDR3 consists of 16 residues. In nucleotides, the CDR3 is TGTGCCAGCAGTTTACTCTCCGGGACTAGCCGTGAGACCCAGTACTTC. This encodes CASSLLSGTSRETQYF.

V and J are TRBV6-4 and TRBJ2-1; 12 bases agree with TRBD2. The CDR3 extends over 14 amino acids. Germline loops: CDR1 MRHNA, CDR2 SNTAGT. V was pared by 6 bases and J by 6 bases, with 3 bases of the junction left unmatched. The CDR3 DNA is TGTGCCAGCAGCTCTAGCGGGGGGGCCAATGAGCAGTTCTTC. It specifies CASSSSGGANEQFF.